The entry that follows covers one T cell receptor (beta chain) sequence. Its target is not known. The primer mix had 60 Vbeta and 13 Jbeta primers. The table came from immunoSEQ multiplex PCR; TCRdb's copy has only in-frame clones and leaves some out. The data contain some 130,000 clones, almost 80% of them singletons. This sample was included in a study of cytomegalovirus exposure and HLA in healthy donors. Study background: As an earlier analysis found, about 200 million T cells yielded about 120 million unique TCR beta sequences. Study-level findings and limits: Among the most significant clusters, several appeared linked to common viral pathogens in a later analysis. One variant, a missense change in DCLRE1C, was linked in a later analysis to TCR beta V- and J-gene trimming.

V lost 0 bases, J lost 6 bases, and 2 bases stayed unmatched. The CDR3 contains 15 residues. In germline, CDR1 is SEHNR, CDR2 FQNEAQ (reference sequence). The V and J genes are TRBV7-9 and TRBJ1-6; TRBD1 matches at 7 bases. Sequencing input: PBMCs. This receptor was obtained from a man younger than 35 in good health and CMV-seronegative. The CDR3 protein is CASSLARDSNSPLHF. CDR3 coding DNA: TGTGCCAGCAGCTTAGCCCGGGACAGTAATTCACCCCTCCACTTT. The variable domain in full, completed from reference TRBV7-9 and TRBJ1-6, reads DTGVSQNPRHKITKRGQNVTFRCDPISEHNRLYWYRQTLGQGPEFLTYFQNEAQLEKSRLLSDRFSAERPKGSFSTLEIQRTEQGDSAMYLCASSLARDSNSPLHFGNGTRLTVT.